This T cell receptor beta chain was recorded in a study of naive and memory T cell subsets. General observations from the study: From naive to CM, EM and EMRA, diversity decreased and Gini increased.

After the first PCR, alpha and beta chain libraries were processed separately. Overnight CMV lysate stimulation of fresh PBMCs defined donor CMV status by CD4+ IFNgamma. An equimolar mix of two oligonucleotides served as the beta constant-region primer for TRBC1 and TRBC2. A 12-nucleotide UMI and the SP2 primer were added to the cDNA 3' end by oligonucleotide ligation. TCRdb redid the calling of the UMI-ligation and nested PCR reads with MiXCR, one entry per CDR3 protein. In the table there are 21,000 or so distinct CDR3 sequences, approximately 11% of which are singletons. CDR3 length: 16 amino acids. The germline V gene has CDR1 LNHNV and CDR2 YYDKDF (reference sequence). V gave up 3 bases and J gave up 2 bases; unmatched junction bases: 3. A few counts support this clonotype. Its antigen remains unidentified.

Sequences were obtained from central memory CD8+ T cells from blood. V usage is TRBV15 and J usage is TRBJ2-5; 13 positions agree with TRBD2. This receptor was obtained from a human donor in good health. The DNA of the CDR3 is TGTGCCACCAGCAGTGGACTAGCGGGAGTTCAAGAGACCCAGTACTTC. Translating it yields CATSSGLAGVQETQYF.